This entry lists 11 T cell receptor beta chains sequenced from one sample in a study of blood T cell repertoires in COVID-19 (dated by TCRdb to 2018 to 2021). Receptors were amplified or captured by the immunoSEQ multiplex PCR assay. Imported from immuneACCESS, the table was reduced by TCRdb to in-frame sequences with V and J called. These copies leave out some clones; in studies compared against another copy, an unresolved V gene accounts for under half, and the cause of the remainder is not known. Across this sample there are around 350,000 clones, with around 84% seen only once. The top ten constitute 3% of the sample. The sequenced sample was peripheral blood. The source is a human donor in a cohort sampled during active COVID-19.

The genes are TRBV27 and TRBJ2-1, with 10 bases that match TRBD2. Trimming cost V 1 base and J 3 bases; bases outside gene matches: 12. The germline V gene encodes CDR1 MNHEY and CDR2 SMNVEV (reference sequence). The CDR3 contains 19 residues. This chain's CDR3 is CASSLLASGSLSGYNEQFF. In DNA, the CDR3 is TGTGCCAGCAGTTTATTGGCTAGCGGGAGTTTAAGCGGCTACAATGAGCAGTTCTTC.

CDR3 coding DNA: TGTGCCAGCAGCTCCCTGTCCTATGGCTACACCTTC. This sequence encodes CASSSLSYGYTF. This sequence joins TRBV7-2 and TRBJ1-2; D not certain. V was trimmed by 4 bases and J by 4 bases, leaving 7 bases between them. CDR1 is SGHTA, CDR2 FQGNSA, per germline. The CDR3 consists of 12 residues.

This chain links TRBV11-2 with TRBJ2-3, with a possible D match to TRBD2 (6 bases). Germline V gene lookup returns CDR1 SGHAT and CDR2 FQNNGV. V was shortened by 5 bases and J by 4 bases, with 16 bases between the two germline ends. The CDR3 contains 15 residues. The DNA of the CDR3 is TGTGCCAGCAGCCAAGGACTACCTAACGCAGATACGCAGTATTTT. Translated, it gives CASSQGLPNADTQYF.

This chain links TRBV5-4 with TRBJ2-1, with D possibly TRBD2 on 6 matching bases. With 2 bases removed from V and 6 bases from J, the gap between germline ends came to 9 bases. Germline V gene data show CDR1 as SGHNT and CDR2 as YYREEE (reference sequence). CDR3 length equals 13 residues. The CDR3 region is CASSLRLGNEQFF. DNA of the CDR3: TGTGCCAGCAGCTTACGACTAGGCAATGAGCAGTTCTTC.

This clone has just a few counts. This chain links TRBV4-1 with TRBJ2-7, with 9 bases aligning to TRBD1. Trimming removed 2 bases from V and 13 bases from J; junction bases left unmatched: 6. Germline CDR1 is MGHRA and CDR2 is YSYEKL. This CDR3 spans 12 amino acids. CDR3 sequence: CASSQPGQGRYF. The DNA for the CDR3 is TGCGCCAGCAGCCAACCGGGACAGGGTCGTTACTTC.

This clone is a singleton in its sample. The chain couples TRBV11-3 to TRBJ2-1; 8 bases match TRBD2. V shed 1 base and J 5 bases; nucleotides not matched to a gene: 4. The CDR3 length is 15 residues. Germline lookup yields CDR1 SGHNT and CDR2 YENEEA. This CDR3 reads CASSLGRGGNNEQFF. CDR3 nucleotide sequence: TGTGCCAGCAGCTTAGGACGGGGGGGAAACAATGAGCAGTTCTTC.

The CDR3 region is CASRTDSGETQYF. For the CDR3, the DNA is TGTGCCAGCAGAACCGACAGCGGGGAGACCCAGTACTTC. The chain carries TRBV3-1 (or the pseudogene TRBV3-2) and TRBJ2-5; weak D call: TRBD2 (6 bases). The germline gives CDR1 LGHDT, CDR2 YNNKEL (reference sequence). Trimming left V 6 bases short and J 5 bases short, with 13 bases between. The CDR3 totals 13 residues.

The gene calls are TRBV7-3 and TRBJ2-1; 8 bases line up with TRBD1. Germline trimming cut 4 bases from V and 9 bases from J; bases unmatched to any gene: 8. CDR1 and CDR2 from the germline V gene are SGHTA and FQGTGA. The CDR3 consists of 14 residues. This CDR3 reads CASSSGTGYGEQFF. CDR3 DNA: TGTGCCAGCAGCTCCGGGACAGGCTATGGTGAGCAGTTCTTC.

The V and J genes are TRBV15 and TRBJ1-1; TRBD1 matches 7 bases. The trim removed 0 bases at V and 8 bases at J, leaving 12 bases unmatched. This CDR3 spans 16 amino acids. Germline V gene sequence: CDR1 LNHNV, CDR2 YYDKDF (reference sequence). The CDR3 loop reads CATSRDLGGELIEAFF. DNA for the CDR3: TGTGCCACCAGCAGAGATCTAGGGGGCGAACTGATAGAAGCTTTCTTT.

The V gene is TRBV5-1, the J gene TRBJ1-4, with a tentative D call TRBD1 (5 bases). The CDR3 has 16 amino acids. CDR1 is SGHRS and CDR2 is YFSETQ in the germline V gene. V was cut by 2 bases and J by 0 bases, with 11 bases left in between. The CDR3 DNA reads as TGCGCCAGCAGCTTTCAAGGGGACTCAACTAATGAAAAACTGTTTTTT. Protein: CASSFQGDSTNEKLFF.

This clone was counted between two and nine times. The rearrangement links TRBV6-5 to TRBJ1-5, with D maybe TRBD1 (5 bases). Trimming took 2 bases from V and 9 from J, leaving 11 bases between them. Germline assignment: CDR1 MNHEY and CDR2 SVGAGI. The CDR3 is made up of 13 amino acids. The chain's CDR3 is CASSYGTWWPQHF. In nucleotides, the CDR3 is TGTGCCAGCAGTTACGGGACTTGGTGGCCCCAGCATTTT.